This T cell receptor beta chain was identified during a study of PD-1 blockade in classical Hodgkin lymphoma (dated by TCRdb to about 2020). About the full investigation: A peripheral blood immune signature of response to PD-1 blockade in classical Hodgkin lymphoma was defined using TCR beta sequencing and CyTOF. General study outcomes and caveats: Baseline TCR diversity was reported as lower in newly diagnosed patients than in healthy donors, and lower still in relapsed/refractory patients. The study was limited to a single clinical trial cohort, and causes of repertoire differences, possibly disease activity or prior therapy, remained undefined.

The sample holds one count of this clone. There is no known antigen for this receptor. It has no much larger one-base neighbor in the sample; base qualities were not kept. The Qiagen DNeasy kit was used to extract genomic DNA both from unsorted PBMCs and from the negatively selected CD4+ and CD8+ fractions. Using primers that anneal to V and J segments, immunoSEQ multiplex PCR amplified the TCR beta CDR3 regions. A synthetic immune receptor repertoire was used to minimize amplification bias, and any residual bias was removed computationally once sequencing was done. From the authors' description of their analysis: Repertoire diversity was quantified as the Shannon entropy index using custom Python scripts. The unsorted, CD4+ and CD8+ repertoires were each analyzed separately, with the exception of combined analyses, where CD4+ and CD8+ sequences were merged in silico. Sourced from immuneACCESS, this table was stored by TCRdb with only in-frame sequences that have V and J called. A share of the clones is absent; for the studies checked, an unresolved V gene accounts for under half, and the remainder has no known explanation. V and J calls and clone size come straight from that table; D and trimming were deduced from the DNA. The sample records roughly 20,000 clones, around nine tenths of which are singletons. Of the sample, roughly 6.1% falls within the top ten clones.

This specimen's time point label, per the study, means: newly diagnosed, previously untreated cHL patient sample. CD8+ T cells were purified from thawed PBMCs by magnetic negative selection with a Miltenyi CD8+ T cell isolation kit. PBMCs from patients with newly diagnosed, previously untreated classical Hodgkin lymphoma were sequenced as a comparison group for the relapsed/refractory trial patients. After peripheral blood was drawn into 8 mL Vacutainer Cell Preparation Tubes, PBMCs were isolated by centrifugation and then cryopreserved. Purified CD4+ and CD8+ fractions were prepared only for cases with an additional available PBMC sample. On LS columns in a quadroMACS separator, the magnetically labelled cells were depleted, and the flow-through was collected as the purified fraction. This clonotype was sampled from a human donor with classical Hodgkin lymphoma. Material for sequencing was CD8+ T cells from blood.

The CDR3 has the sequence CASSLGNEQFF. The nucleotide sequence is given as TGTGCCAGCAGTTTAGGGAATGAGCAGTTCTTC. Recombination linked TRBV28 to TRBJ2-1; no D gene can be assigned with confidence. The CDR3 holds 11 amino acids from the cysteine to the phenylalanine. The kept DNA is CDR3 alone, 33 bases in frame from the first base. Between the V and J ends, shortened by 2 bases and 7 bases respectively, the junction contains 3 bases. Reading the germline V gene gives CDR1 MDHEN and CDR2 SYDVKM.